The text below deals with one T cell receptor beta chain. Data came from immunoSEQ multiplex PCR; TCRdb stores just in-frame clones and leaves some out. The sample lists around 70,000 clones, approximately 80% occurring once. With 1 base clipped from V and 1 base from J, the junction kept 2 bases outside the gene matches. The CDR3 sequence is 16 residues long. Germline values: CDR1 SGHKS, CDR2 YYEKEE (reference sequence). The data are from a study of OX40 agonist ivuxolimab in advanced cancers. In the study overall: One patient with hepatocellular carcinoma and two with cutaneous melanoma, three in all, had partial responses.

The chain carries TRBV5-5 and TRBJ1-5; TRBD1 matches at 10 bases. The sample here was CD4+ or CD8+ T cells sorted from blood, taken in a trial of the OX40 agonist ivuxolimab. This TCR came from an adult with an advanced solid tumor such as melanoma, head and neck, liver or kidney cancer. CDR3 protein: CASSLWTGGSNQPQHF. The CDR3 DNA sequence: TGTGCCAGCAGCTTGTGGACAGGGGGAAGCAATCAGCCCCAGCATTTT.